This TCR beta chain was profiled in a study of regulatory T cells in long-lasting Graves disease (dated by TCRdb to the early 2020s). A note on the overall study: In the newly diagnosed Graves' disease group, patients had been taking antithyroid drugs for less than 3 months. The study was conducted in China and was registered as a clinical trial. A total of some 33 samples were covered by TCR sequencing, comprising around 13 persistent and around 20 newly diagnosed Graves' disease patients. This study used TCR sequencing and RNA sequencing of peripheral blood to compare persistent Graves' disease patients against newly diagnosed Graves' disease patients.

What this sample's time point label stands for: newly diagnosed GD, antithyroid drugs for less than 3 months. RNA was extracted from PBMCs in TRIzol for both TCR sequencing and RNA sequencing. The diagnosis of Graves' disease was made according to American Thyroid Association guidelines. Patients for the study were recruited at an endocrinology department in Xi'an, China. Each patient gave roughly 10 milliliters of peripheral blood, collected in an EDTA anticoagulant tube. Ficoll Paque Plus density gradient separation was used to isolate PBMCs, and no further T cell sorting was performed. RNA quality was checked with an Agilent 2100 Bioanalyzer and agarose gel, and concentration with a NanoDrop 2000. The library was obtained by multiplex PCR. Sequencing took place on an Illumina HiSeq 4000. CDR3 regions were amplified by Arm-PCR with iRepertoire HTBI primers to construct TCR beta libraries. PCR products were gel purified before sequencing. Turning to the authors' computational methods: Across samples, some 62 TRBV and over 11 TRBJ segments were identified and used for gene usage analysis of CDR3 amino acid clonotypes. COPE and FqMerger were used to merge the filtered high-quality paired reads into contigs. BLAST was used to align contigs to the IMGT TRBV, TRBD and TRBJ reference genes, and CDR3 was defined following IMGT. Clonotypes above 0.1% frequency were classified as highly expanded clones. Shannon entropy was used to measure repertoire diversity, and the Gini coefficient was used to measure V-J evenness. A clonotype was considered public if more than one individual shared it. TCRdb reprocessed the public reads (quality trimming at Q25 with fastp, clone calling with MiXCR) and kept in-frame beta chains. When rows share a CDR3 protein, they turn into one entry using the most common DNA and genes. TCRdb, not the original authors, processed these V and J calls. This sample comprises hundreds of thousands of distinct CDR3 sequences, around 15% of them detected only once. The leading ten clones occupy around 19% of the sample.

Via the germline V gene (reference sequence), CDR1 is LNHDA and CDR2 SQIVND. The CDR3 measures 13 amino acids from cysteine to phenylalanine. Left in the record is the CDR3 DNA by itself, 39 bases read in frame from the first base. As regards this clonotype: Its antigen has not been determined. One end of the junction is discordant with germline, which a read error may explain.

Paper-wide results and their limitations: As a limitation, the authors acknowledged that the small sample size may reduce accuracy. Compared with newly diagnosed patients, patients with persistent Graves' disease had lower TCR Shannon entropy and fewer highly expanded clones, which suggests clonal expansion. Persistent patients shared more public clonotypes among themselves (around 3,000) than newly diagnosed patients did (roughly 920). Only the TCR beta chain was sequenced and analyzed. Peripheral blood alone was examined, since thyroid tissue, which constituted the primary lesion, could not be accessed. Preferential use of TRBV28, TRBJ1-2 and TRBJ2-5 was observed in persistent disease, whereas TRBV20-1 and TRBJ2-1 were favored in newly diagnosed disease.

These records were also assigned to another study, of T cells in Graves' hyperthyroidism and ophthalmopathy. According to the second study: Graves' hyperthyroidism was defined as stable when no progression to ophthalmopathy occurred over 18 months of follow-up. Hyperthyroidism patients were newly diagnosed, had a disease duration of under 2 months, and were aged 18 to 65 years. The study excluded patients with uncontrolled infections, other autoimmune diseases, pregnancy or lactation. Diagnoses were established on the basis of clinical symptoms, serum thyroxine and TRAb, thyroid ultrasound, and orbital computed tomography. The first round of RT-PCR for the TCR CDR3 was performed with the HTBI primer set and the Qiagen OneStep RT-PCR kit. Most expanded thyroid clonotypes (frequency above 0.001) were also detected in blood, a finding suggesting that blood repertoires may reflect thyroid immune responses. A 13 V-J signature model separated ophthalmopathy from stable hyperthyroidism, with approximately 87% sensitivity and 81.08% specificity in cross-validation and 80%/75% in testing. During validation, the model predicted progression to ophthalmopathy a median of around six months ahead of onset, with around 65% sensitivity and roughly 72% specificity. TCR V-J signatures able to tell the groups apart were searched for in a discovery cohort of more than 90 patients, of whom roughly 42 had Graves' ophthalmopathy and roughly 57 had stable Graves' hyperthyroidism. Prospective prediction of ophthalmopathy was tested in an independent validation cohort of some 19 hyperthyroidism patients and 17 patients who later progressed to ophthalmopathy. The 100 or so discovery patients were randomly split 7:3 into training and test sets. In about 6 Graves' hyperthyroidism patients, the study also compared T-cell repertoires from thyroid tissue with T-cell repertoires from blood. After blood sampling, hyperthyroidism patients were treated with methimazole at a starting dose of 30 mg daily, and ophthalmopathy patients were treated with high-dose intravenous methylprednisolone. The libraries were constructed in a second round of multiplex PCR and then size-selected and purified. Sequencing of the libraries was done on an Illumina HiSeq2000 using paired-end 100 bp reads. SOAPnuke was used to process the raw data, removing reads that contained adapters or uncalled bases, had a mean Phred below 15, or lacked an exact match to the constant primer or identifier. COPE v1.2.5 was used to merge high-quality paired reads, and clonotypes were defined as unique nucleotide sequences. MiTCR v1.1 was used to align the clonotypes against IMGT TRBV, TRBD and TRBJ reference segments. Only V-J combinations with frequency above 0.0001, covering about 99% of repertoires, were analysed. A TCS score was defined as the ratio between F50 (clonal expansion) and ExV (chaos), using BLOSUM62-based TCRdist between CDR3 peptides within each V-J. Welch's t-statistics and random forest reduced around 550 V-J features to about 12, which were used in a naive Bayes classifier (R e1071). No statistical method was used to set the sample size in advance, and investigators knew the group allocation. TCR Vbeta CDR3 sequencing of 140 or so peripheral blood samples (fewer than 45 ophthalmopathy, roughly 72 hyperthyroidism and roughly 17 progressor patients) is reported in the paper.

Here the sequenced sample was peripheral blood mononuclear cells (PBMCs), taken at new diagnosis, from a patient treated with antithyroid drugs. The rearranged chain carries TRBV19 and TRBJ1-1; 9 junctional bases match TRBD1. This clonotype was obtained from a woman aged 25 to 39 with Graves disease. Donor details come from another sample of the same person, matched by shared clones. For the CDR3, the sequence is CAGRNTGGYEAFF. In nucleotides, the sequence is TGTGCCGGTAGAAATACAGGGGGCTATGAAGCTTTCTTT.